These T cell receptor beta chains were read from a single sample in a study of identical twins. MiXCR, applied by TCRdb to the 5' RACE reads, yields one record per CDR3 protein. Of hundreds of thousands of distinct CDR3 sequences in the sample, about 20% were seen once. This sample was shared with a second study, whose subject was T cells expressing NK-cell markers.

The sample comprised PBMCs. These receptors were collected from a woman aged 18 to 35 in good health. The CDR3 runs from the conserved cysteine through the conserved F or W. D genes are given only for firm matches. Clone size, where shown, is once, few, many, or a class for clones that have expanded.

TRBV5-5,few,TRBJ2-5,NA,CASSGDEETQYF,TGTGCCAGCAGCGGGGACGAAGAGACCCAGTACTTC
TRBV20-1,few,TRBJ2-7,NA,CSARARGTVPYEQYF,TGCAGTGCTAGAGCTCGAGGGACGGTGCCCTACGAGCAGTACTTC
TRBV7-6,few,TRBJ1-5,TRBD1,CASSLSSRGTGNQPQHF,TGTGCCAGCAGCTTGTCGTCTAGGGGGACAGGGAATCAGCCCCAGCATTTT
TRBV6-2/TRBV6-3,few,TRBJ2-1,NA,CASSYLGRNNEQFF,TGTGCCAGCAGTTATCTAGGCCGTAACAATGAGCAGTTCTTC
TRBV20-1,few,TRBJ1-1,NA,CSARPRGLPGTEAFF,TGCAGTGCTAGACCCCGGGGCCTCCCGGGAACTGAAGCTTTCTTT
TRBV20-1,many,TRBJ2-3,TRBD2,CSASSSGGADTQYF,TGCAGTGCTAGTTCTAGCGGTGGCGCAGATACGCAGTATTTT
TRBV20-1,NA,TRBJ1-2,NA,CSASPLVNYGYTF,TGCAGTGCCAGCCCCCTCGTTAACTATGGCTACACCTTC
TRBV29-1,NA,TRBJ2-1,TRBD2,CSVESRGSPREQFF,TGCAGCGTTGAATCCCGCGGGAGCCCTAGAGAGCAGTTCTTC
TRBV20-1,few,TRBJ2-7,NA,CSARDPVSEQYF,TGCAGTGCTAGAGATCCGGTTTCCGAGCAGTACTTC
TRBV12-3/TRBV12-4,NA,TRBJ2-5,NA,CASGTFRETQYF,TGTGCCAGCGGGACATTCCGAGAGACCCAGTACTTC
TRBV15,NA,TRBJ2-1,TRBD2,CATSRAKRGGRDNEQFF,TGTGCCACCAGCAGAGCGAAACGGGGGGGAAGGGATAATGAGCAGTTCTTC
TRBV5-1,NA,TRBJ2-5,TRBD2,CASRNSPSGALQETQYF,TGCGCCAGCAGGAATTCCCCAAGCGGGGCGTTACAAGAGACCCAGTACTTC
TRBV10-3,few,TRBJ2-7,NA,CAISESGTFSSYEQYF,TGTGCCATCAGTGAGTCAGGGACTTTTAGCTCCTACGAGCAGTACTTC
TRBV10-3,few,TRBJ2-1,TRBD2,CAIGREAYNEQFF,TGTGCCATCGGCCGGGAGGCCTACAATGAGCAGTTCTTC
TRBV7-2,many,TRBJ2-3,NA,CASSLGLFGTDTQYF,TGTGCCAGCAGCTTAGGCCTATTTGGCACAGATACGCAGTATTTT
TRBV6-5,few,TRBJ2-7,TRBD2,CASSYTPYREASYEQYF,TGTGCCAGCAGTTACACGCCTTACCGGGAGGCCTCCTACGAGCAGTACTTC
TRBV3-1,NA,TRBJ2-3,TRBD2,CASSLKRGAGTDTQYF,TGTGCCAGCAGCCTCAAGCGGGGGGCGGGCACAGATACGCAGTATTTT
TRBV9,NA,TRBJ2-1,NA,CASSVVGTGEQFF,TGTGCCAGCAGCGTAGTAGGGACCGGGGAGCAGTTCTTC
TRBV12-3/TRBV12-4,NA,TRBJ2-5,NA,CASRGDSFEETQYF,TGTGCCAGCAGAGGGGACTCTTTTGAAGAGACCCAGTACTTC
TRBV5-1,NA,TRBJ2-2,NA,CASTVRVGNTGELFF,TGCGCCAGCACCGTCCGAGTAGGGAACACCGGGGAGCTGTTTTTT
TRBV5-5,few,TRBJ1-1,TRBD1,CASSLNRDSKAFF,TGTGCCAGCAGCTTAAACCGGGACAGTAAAGCTTTCTTT
TRBV20-1,many,TRBJ2-7,NA,CSARGEGGNEQYF,TGCAGTGCTAGAGGAGAAGGGGGAAACGAGCAGTACTTC
TRBV29-1,NA,TRBJ2-3,TRBD2,CSVVWGGGFTDTQYF,TGCAGCGTTGTGTGGGGGGGAGGCTTCACAGATACGCAGTATTTT